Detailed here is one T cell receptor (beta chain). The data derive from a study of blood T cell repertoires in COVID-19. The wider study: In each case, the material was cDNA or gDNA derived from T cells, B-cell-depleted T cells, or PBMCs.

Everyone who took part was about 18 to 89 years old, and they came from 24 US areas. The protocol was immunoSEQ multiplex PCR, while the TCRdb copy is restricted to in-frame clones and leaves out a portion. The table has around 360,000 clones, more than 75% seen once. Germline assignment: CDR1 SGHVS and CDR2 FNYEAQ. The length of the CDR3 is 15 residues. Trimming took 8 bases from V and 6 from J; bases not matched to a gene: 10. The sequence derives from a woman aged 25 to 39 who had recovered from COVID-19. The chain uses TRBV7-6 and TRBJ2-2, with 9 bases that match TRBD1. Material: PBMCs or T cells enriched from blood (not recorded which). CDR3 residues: CASRIGQGFAGELFF. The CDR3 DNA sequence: TGTGCCAGCCGGATTGGACAGGGGTTCGCCGGGGAGCTGTTTTTT.